This T cell receptor (beta chain) emerged from a study of blood T cell repertoires in COVID-19 (dated by TCRdb to the early 2020s). In the study overall: Samples from collaborators originated in the United States, Italy and Spain and spanned both the acute and convalescent phases of COVID-19. Samples were obtained from the ongoing ImmuneRACE study (first 160 participants) and from approximately 1,200 subjects provided by 6 global collaborators. Subjects who had been exposed to COVID-19, were actively infected with it, or had recovered from it provided the deeply sampled blood TCRbeta repertoires that made up the dataset. Where available, HLA class I and class II types were taken from metadata supplied by the sample provider and were not determined by assay-based typing. Nearly every sample came with metadata listing a de-identified subject ID, COVID-19 status, age in years and sex. The material from the prospective study consisted of cDNA or gDNA derived from T cells, B-cell-depleted T cells, or PBMCs. The repertoires were released in a freely available public database meant as a resource for research on the immune response to SARS-CoV-2. Overall study outcomes, separate from this receptor: The amount of clinical and demographic metadata varied by source and participant and was provided uncurated.

With regard to this clone: Its antigen remains unidentified. Per-nucleotide qualities are absent, and no much larger clonotype sits a single base away.

The immunoSEQ Assay, a bias-controlled multiplex PCR, was used to amplify TCRbeta CDR3 regions from genomic DNA. The paper's data handling went like this. Within the assay, amplification of reference gene primers was used to estimate how many nucleated cells each sample contained. Sequence reads were collapsed and filtered to measure the absolute abundance of every unique TCRbeta CDR3 rearrangement. Productive Simpson clonality was computed per sample as the square root of Simpson's diversity index over productive rearrangements. The source is immuneACCESS, and TCRdb retained only in-frame sequences with V and J called. Part of the clones is not carried over; for the studies checked, unresolved V genes explain less than half of this, and the remainder is unexplained. That table is the source of V, J and clone size, and D and trimming were worked out from the DNA. This sample gives tens of thousands of clones in total; more than 80% of them show up just once. Clones ranked in the top ten supply 4% to 5% of the sample.

The trim is 4 bases for V and 6 bases for J, with a gap of 11 bases between the germline ends. CDR1 and CDR2 are read off the germline V gene as SGDLS and YYNGEE. The CDR3 runs 14 residues from the cysteine to the phenylalanine. Kept here is only the CDR3 DNA, which spans 42 bases and is read in frame from base 1. Each collaborating institution followed its own protocols to collect whole blood in K2EDTA tubes. For TCRbeta analysis, collaborator samples were shipped as frozen whole blood, as isolated PBMCs, or as DNA extracted from either sample type. Sequencing was performed on peripheral blood. The chain links TRBV9 with TRBJ1-6, and possibly TRBD1, on 6 matching bases. The receptor was isolated from a human donor in a cohort sampled during active COVID-19. The nucleotide sequence is given as TGTGCCAGCAGCCCCGGACAGAGTAATTCACCCCTCCACTTT. This is translated as CASSPGQSNSPLHF.